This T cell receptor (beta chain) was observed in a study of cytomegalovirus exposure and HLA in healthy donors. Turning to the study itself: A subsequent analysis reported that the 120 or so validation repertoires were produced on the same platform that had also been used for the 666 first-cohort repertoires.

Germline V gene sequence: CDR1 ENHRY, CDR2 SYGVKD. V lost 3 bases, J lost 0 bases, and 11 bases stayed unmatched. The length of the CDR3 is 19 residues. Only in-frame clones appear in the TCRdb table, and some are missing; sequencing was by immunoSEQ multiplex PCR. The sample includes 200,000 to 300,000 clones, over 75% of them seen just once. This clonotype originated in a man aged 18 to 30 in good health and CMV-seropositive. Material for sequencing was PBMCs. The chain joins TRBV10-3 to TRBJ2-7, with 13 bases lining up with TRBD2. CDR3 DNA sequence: TGTGCCATCAGTGACCTCCAGATGACTAGCGGGAGGCCCTCCTACGAGCAGTACTTC. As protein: CAISDLQMTSGRPSYEQYF.